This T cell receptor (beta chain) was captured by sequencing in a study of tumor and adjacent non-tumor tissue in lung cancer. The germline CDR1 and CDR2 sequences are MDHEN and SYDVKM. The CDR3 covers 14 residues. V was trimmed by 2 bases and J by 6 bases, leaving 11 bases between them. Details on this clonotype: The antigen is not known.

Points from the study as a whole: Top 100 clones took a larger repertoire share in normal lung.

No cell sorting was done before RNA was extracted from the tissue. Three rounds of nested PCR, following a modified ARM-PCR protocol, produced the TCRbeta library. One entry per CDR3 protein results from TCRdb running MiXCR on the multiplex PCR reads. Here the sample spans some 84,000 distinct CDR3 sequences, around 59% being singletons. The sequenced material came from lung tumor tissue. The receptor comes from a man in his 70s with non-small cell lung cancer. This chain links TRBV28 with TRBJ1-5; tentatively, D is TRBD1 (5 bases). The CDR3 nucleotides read TGTGCCAGCAGTTTACAGGGTCTACTTCAGCCCCAGCATTTT. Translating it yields CASSLQGLLQPQHF.